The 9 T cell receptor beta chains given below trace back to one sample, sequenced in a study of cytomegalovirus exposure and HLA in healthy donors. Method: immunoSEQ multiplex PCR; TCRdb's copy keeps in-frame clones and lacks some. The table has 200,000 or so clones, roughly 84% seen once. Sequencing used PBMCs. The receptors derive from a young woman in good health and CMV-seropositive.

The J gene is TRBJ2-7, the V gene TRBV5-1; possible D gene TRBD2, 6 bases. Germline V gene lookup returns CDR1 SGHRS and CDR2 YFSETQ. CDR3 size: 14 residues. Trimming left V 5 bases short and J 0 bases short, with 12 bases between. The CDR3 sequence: CASSGTSYSYEQYF. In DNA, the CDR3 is TGCGCCAGCAGTGGAACTAGCTACTCCTACGAGCAGTACTTC.

The CDR3 reads CASSSQLGGNEKLFF. CDR3 in DNA: TGCGCCAGCAGCTCCCAACTGGGAGGAAATGAAAAACTGTTTTTT. This chain links TRBV5-1 with TRBJ1-4; D uncertain. There are 15 residues in the CDR3. Trimming pared 3 bases from V and 5 bases from J, leaving 14 bases between. Germline V gives CDR1 SGHRS, CDR2 YFSETQ. The full variable domain, in which reference TRBV5-1 and TRBJ1-4 provide the parts outside the CDR3, is KAGVTQTPRYLIKTRGQQVTLSCSPISGHRSVSWYQQTPGQGLQFLFEYFSETQRNKGNFPGRFSGRQFSNSRSEMNVSTLELGDSALYLCASSSQLGGNEKLFFGSGTQLSVL.

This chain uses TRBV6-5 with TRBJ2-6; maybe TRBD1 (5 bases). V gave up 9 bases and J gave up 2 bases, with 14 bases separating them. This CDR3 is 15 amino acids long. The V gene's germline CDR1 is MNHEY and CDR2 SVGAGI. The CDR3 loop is CASRRAGTGANVLTF. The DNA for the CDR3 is TGTGCCAGTCGAAGGGCAGGGACTGGGGCCAACGTCCTGACTTTC.

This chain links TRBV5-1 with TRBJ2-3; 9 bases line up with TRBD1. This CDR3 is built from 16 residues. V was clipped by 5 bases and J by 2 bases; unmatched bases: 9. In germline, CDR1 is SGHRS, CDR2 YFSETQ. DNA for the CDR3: TGCGCCAGCAGATACTCTACAGGGGGCATCACAGATACGCAGTATTTT. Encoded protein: CASRYSTGGITDTQYF.

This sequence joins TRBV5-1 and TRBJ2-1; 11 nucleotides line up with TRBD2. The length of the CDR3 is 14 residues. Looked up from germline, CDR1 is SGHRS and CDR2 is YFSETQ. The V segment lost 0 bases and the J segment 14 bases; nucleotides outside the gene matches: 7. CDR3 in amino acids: CASSLVLAGGSKFF. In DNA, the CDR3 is TGCGCCAGCAGCTTGGTCCTAGCGGGAGGTTCAAAGTTCTTC.

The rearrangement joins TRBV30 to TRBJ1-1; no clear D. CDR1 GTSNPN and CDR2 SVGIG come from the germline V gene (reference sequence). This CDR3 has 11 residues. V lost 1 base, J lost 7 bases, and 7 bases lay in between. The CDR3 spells CAWSEAGEAFF. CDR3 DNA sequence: TGTGCCTGGAGTGAGGCGGGTGAAGCTTTCTTT.

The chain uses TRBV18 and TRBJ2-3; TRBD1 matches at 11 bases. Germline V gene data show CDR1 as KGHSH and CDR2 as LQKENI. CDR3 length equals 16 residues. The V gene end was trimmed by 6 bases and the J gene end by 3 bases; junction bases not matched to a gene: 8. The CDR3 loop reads CASSQDRGLGTDTQYF. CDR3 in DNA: TGTGCCAGCTCTCAGGACAGGGGGCTTGGAACAGATACGCAGTATTTT.

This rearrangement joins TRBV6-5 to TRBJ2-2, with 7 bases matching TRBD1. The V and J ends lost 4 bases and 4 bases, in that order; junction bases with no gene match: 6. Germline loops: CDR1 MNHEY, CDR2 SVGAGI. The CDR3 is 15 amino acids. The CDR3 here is CASSSTGTVTGELFF. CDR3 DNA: TGTGCCAGCAGTTCTACCGGGACAGTCACCGGGGAGCTGTTTTTT.

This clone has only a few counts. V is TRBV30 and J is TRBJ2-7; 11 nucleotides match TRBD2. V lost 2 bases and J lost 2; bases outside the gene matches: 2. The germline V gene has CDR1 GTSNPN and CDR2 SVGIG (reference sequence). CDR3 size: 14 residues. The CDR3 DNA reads TGTGCCTGGAGTCAACTAGCGGGAGCCTACGAGCAGTACTTC. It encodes CAWSQLAGAYEQYF.